One sample yielded the 11 T cell receptor beta chains listed below, sequenced in a study of shared clonotypes between healthy human individuals. The data were produced by immunoSEQ multiplex PCR, yet TCRdb's version contains in-frame clones alone and is incomplete. This sample has fewer than 200,000 clones; roughly 70% occur once, and the top ten carry roughly a tenth. The sample comprised memory CD4+ T cells sorted from blood. Subset of the sample: CD45RA-negative fraction. Receptor source: a man aged 25-45 years in good health.

This clone appeared a few times. V and J are TRBV7-3 and TRBJ2-5; D gene ambiguous. The CDR3 consists of 13 residues. Per germline, CDR1 SGHTA and CDR2 FQGTGA. V was cut by 3 bases and J by 5 bases, with 10 bases left in between. The DNA for the CDR3 is TGTGCCAGCAGCTTCATCATCGGGGAGACCCAGTACTTC. This encodes CASSFIIGETQYF.

J is TRBJ2-3 and V is TRBV20-1; D is undetermined. This CDR3 is built from 11 residues. Germline V gene sequence: CDR1 DFQATT, CDR2 SNEGSKA (reference sequence). V was trimmed by 1 base and J by 6 bases, leaving 5 bases between them. In DNA, the CDR3 is TGCAGTGCTAGAGGAATGGATACGCAGTATTTT. This translates into CSARGMDTQYF.

The chain combines TRBV18 with TRBJ2-7; D gene ambiguous. Trimming left V 0 bases short and J 2 bases short, with 5 bases between. The CDR3 contains 13 residues. Germline V gene data show CDR1 as KGHSH and CDR2 as LQKENI. CDR3 loop: CASSPPGPYEQYF. CDR3 coding DNA: TGTGCCAGCTCACCACCAGGTCCCTACGAGCAGTACTTC.

The V call is TRBV11-3, the J call TRBJ2-1; no clear D. The V gene's germline CDR1 is SGHNT and CDR2 YENEEA. CDR3 length: 14 amino acids. V was pared by 6 bases and J by 3 bases, with 12 bases between. CDR3 in amino acids: CASSVTNRYNEQFF. CDR3 nucleotides: TGTGCCAGCAGTGTGACGAACCGCTACAATGAGCAGTTCTTC.

The chain recombines TRBV28 with TRBJ1-1; D is uncertain. Germline assignment: CDR1 MDHEN and CDR2 SYDVKM. V was clipped by 4 bases and J by 6 bases, with 6 bases between them. The CDR3 consists of 11 residues. For the CDR3, the DNA is TGTGCCAGCAGTTCGGGTCCTGAAGCTTTCTTT. As protein: CASSSGPEAFF. Combining the CDR3 with reference TRBV28 and TRBJ1-1 gives the whole variable domain DVKVTQSSRYLVKRTGEKVFLECVQDMDHENMFWYRQDPGLGLRLIYFSYDVKMKEKGDIPEGYSVSREKKERFSLILESASTNQTSMYLCASSSGPEAFFGQGTRLTVV.

V is TRBV7-1 and J is TRBJ2-7; D remains unclear. TRBV7-1 is marked as an open reading frame, function uncertain. This CDR3 spans 13 amino acids. Trimming removed 4 bases from V and 4 bases from J, with 11 bases in between. CDR3 sequence: CASSLEAEYEQYF. The CDR3 DNA sequence: TGTGCCAGCAGCTTAGAGGCAGAATACGAGCAGTACTTC.

This chain joins TRBV5-1 and TRBJ2-3, with 8 bases fitting TRBD2. Trimming removed 0 bases from V and 6 bases from J; junction bases left unmatched: 3. The CDR3 runs 14 residues. Germline V lookup: CDR1 SGHRS, CDR2 YFSETQ. The CDR3 region is CASSLEGLVDTQYF. CDR3 bases: TGCGCCAGCAGCTTGGAGGGACTAGTGGATACGCAGTATTTT.

V and J are TRBV5-5 and TRBJ2-4; the D gene could be TRBD1 or TRBD2 (5 bases each). V lost 4 bases and J 12 bases, leaving 17 bases between the germline ends. The CDR3 consists of 13 residues. Per the germline V gene, CDR1 is SGHKS and CDR2 is YYEKEE (reference sequence). CDR3: CASSPGLVEGQYF. CDR3 sequence (DNA): TGTGCCAGCAGCCCAGGGTTAGTAGAGGGTCAGTACTTC. The whole variable domain, remainder taken from reference TRBV5-5 and TRBJ2-4, is DAGVTQSPTHLIKTRGQQVTLRCSPISGHKSVSWYQQVLGQGPQFIFQYYEKEERGRGNFPDRFSARQFPNYSSELNVNALLLGDSALYLCASSPGLVEGQYFGAGTRLSVL.

V gene TRBV5-1 combines with J gene TRBJ2-2, with TRBD1 identical over 10 bases. With 3 bases clipped from V and 4 bases from J, the junction kept 6 bases outside the gene matches. The CDR3 is 16 residues long. Germline lookup yields CDR1 SGHRS and CDR2 YFSETQ. The CDR3 spells CASSSWGTGVTGELFF. CDR3 DNA: TGCGCCAGCAGCTCTTGGGGGACAGGGGTCACCGGGGAGCTGTTTTTT.

V gene TRBV4-2 combines with J gene TRBJ1-1; 7 nucleotides match TRBD1. This CDR3 region has 16 residues. After removal of 1 base from V and 0 bases from J, the junction contained 5 bases not matched to a gene. The germline V gene has CDR1 LGHNA and CDR2 YNFKEQ. In nucleotides, the CDR3 is TGTGCCAGCAGCCAAGGGACGGGACAGCTGAACACTGAAGCTTTCTTT. Its translation: CASSQGTGQLNTEAFF.

The chain's CDR3 is CASSPRTGTQAEAFF. CDR3 coding DNA: TGTGCCAGCAGCCCCCGGACAGGGACTCAGGCTGAAGCTTTCTTT. The chain carries TRBV5-4 and TRBJ1-1; 8 bases are shared with TRBD1. From germline, CDR1 is SGHNT and CDR2 YYREEE (reference sequence). The CDR3 has 15 residues. After removal of 4 bases from V and 6 bases from J, the junction contained 11 bases not matched to a gene.